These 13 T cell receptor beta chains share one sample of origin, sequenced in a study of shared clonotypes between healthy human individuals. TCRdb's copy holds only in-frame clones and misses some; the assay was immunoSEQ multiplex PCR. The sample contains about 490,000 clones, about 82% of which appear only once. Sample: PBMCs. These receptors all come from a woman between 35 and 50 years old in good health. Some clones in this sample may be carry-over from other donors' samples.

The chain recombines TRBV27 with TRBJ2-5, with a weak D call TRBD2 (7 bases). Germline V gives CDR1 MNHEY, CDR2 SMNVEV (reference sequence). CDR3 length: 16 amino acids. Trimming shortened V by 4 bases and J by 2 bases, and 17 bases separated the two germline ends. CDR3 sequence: CASSSYGGGGQETQYF. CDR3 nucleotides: TGTGCCAGCAGTTCCTACGGGGGAGGGGGGCAAGAGACCCAGTACTTC.

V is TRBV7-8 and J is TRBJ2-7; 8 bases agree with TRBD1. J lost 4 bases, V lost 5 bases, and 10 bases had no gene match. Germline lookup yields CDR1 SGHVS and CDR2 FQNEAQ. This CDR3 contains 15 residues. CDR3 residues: CASSIPGGAQYEQYF. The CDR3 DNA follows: TGTGCCAGCAGCATTCCAGGGGGCGCACAGTACGAGCAGTACTTC.

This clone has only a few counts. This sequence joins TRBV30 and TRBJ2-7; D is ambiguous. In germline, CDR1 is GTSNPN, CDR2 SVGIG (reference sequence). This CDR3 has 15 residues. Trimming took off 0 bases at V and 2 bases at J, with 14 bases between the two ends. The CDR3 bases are TGTGCCTGGAGTGTAGCGCGGCTCCTGCCCTACGAGCAGTACTTC. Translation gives CAWSVARLLPYEQYF.

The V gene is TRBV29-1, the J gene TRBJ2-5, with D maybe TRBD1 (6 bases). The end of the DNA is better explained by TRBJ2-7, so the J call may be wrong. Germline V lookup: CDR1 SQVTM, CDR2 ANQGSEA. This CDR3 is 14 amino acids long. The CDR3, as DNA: TGCAGCGCACGGGACAACCTCCACTCCTACGAGCAGTACTTC. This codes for CSARDNLHSYEQYF.

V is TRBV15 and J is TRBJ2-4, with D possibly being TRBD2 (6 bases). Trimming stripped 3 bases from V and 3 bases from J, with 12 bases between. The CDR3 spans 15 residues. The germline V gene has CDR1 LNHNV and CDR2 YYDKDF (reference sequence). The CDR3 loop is CATSSQTGLKNIQYF. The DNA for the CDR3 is TGTGCCACCAGCAGTCAGACGGGACTCAAAAACATTCAGTACTTC. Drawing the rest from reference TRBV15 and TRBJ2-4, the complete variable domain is DAMVIQNPRYQVTQFGKPVTLSCSQTLNHNVMYWYQQKSSQAPKLLFHYYDKDFNNEADTPDNFQSRRPNTSFCFLDIRSPGLGDTAMYLCATSSQTGLKNIQYFGAGTRLSVL.

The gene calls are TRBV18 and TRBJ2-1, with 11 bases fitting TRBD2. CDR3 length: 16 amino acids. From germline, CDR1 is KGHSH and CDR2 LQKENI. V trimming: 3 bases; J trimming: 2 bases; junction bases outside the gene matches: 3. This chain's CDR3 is CASSPVAGGPYNEQFF. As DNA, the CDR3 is TGTGCCAGCTCACCGGTAGCGGGAGGGCCCTACAATGAGCAGTTCTTC. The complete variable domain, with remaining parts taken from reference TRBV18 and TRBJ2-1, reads NAGVMQNPRHLVRRRGQEARLRCSPMKGHSHVYWYRQLPEEGLKFMVYLQKENIIDESGMPKERFSAEFPKEGPSILRIQQVVRGDSAAYFCASSPVAGGPYNEQFFGPGTRLTVL.

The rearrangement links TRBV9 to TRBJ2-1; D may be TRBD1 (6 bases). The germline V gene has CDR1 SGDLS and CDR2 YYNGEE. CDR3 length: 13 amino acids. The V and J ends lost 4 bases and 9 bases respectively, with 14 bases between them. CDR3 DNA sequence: TGTGCCAGCAGCCCCCCAGGGGTGGGTGAGCAGTTCTTC. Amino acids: CASSPPGVGEQFF.

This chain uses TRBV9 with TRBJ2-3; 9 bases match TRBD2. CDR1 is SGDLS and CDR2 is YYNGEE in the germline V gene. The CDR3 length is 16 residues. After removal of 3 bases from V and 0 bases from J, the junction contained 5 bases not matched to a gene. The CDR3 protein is CASSAYSGSSTDTQYF. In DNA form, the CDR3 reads TGTGCCAGCAGCGCCTATAGCGGGAGCAGCACAGATACGCAGTATTTT.

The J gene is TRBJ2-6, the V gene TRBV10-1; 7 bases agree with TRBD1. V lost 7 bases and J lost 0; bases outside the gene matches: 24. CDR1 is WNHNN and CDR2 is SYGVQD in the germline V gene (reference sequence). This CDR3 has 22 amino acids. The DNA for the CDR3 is TGCGCCAGCAAAAGGGTAAAGGGGACAGATCCTGGTCTTCGCTCTGGGGCCAACGTCCTGACTTTC. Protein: CASKRVKGTDPGLRSGANVLTF.

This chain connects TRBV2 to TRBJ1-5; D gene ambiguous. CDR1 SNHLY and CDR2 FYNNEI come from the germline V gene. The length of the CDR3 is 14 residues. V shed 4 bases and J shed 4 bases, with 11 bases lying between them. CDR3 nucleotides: TGTGCCAGCAGTGCCAACACCGATAATCAGCCCCAGCATTTT. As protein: CASSANTDNQPQHF.

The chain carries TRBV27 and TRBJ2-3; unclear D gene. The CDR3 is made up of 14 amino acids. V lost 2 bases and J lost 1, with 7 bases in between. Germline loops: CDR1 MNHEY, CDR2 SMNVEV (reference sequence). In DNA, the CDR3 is TGTGCCAGCAGTTTACAGCCACGCACAGATACGCAGTATTTT. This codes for CASSLQPRTDTQYF.

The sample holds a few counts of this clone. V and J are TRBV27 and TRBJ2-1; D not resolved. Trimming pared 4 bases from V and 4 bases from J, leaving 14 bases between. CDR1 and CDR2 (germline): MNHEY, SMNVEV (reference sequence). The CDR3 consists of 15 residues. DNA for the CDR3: TGTGCCAGCAGTTCGATTACCTCATTGTACAATGAGCAGTTCTTC. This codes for CASSSITSLYNEQFF.

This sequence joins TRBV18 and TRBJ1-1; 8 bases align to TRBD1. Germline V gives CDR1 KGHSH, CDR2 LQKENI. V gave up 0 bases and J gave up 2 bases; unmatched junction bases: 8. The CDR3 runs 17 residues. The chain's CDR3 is CASSPPDRDVSNTEAFF. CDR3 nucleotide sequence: TGTGCCAGCTCACCACCGGACAGGGACGTCTCCAACACTGAAGCTTTCTTT.